This T cell receptor beta chain was retrieved from a study of beta chain features in type 1 diabetes. This CDR3 is built from 14 residues. The germline V gene encodes CDR1 SNHLY and CDR2 FYNNEI. V gave up 7 bases and J gave up 6 bases; unmatched junction bases: 12. Points from the study as a whole: Possibly, sequencing cDNA over-represented cells that had high TCR expression levels. The VDJ junctions of type 1 diabetes patients carried fewer insertions and more deletions. A greater similarity of naive, central memory and Treg TCRB repertoires was seen among patients than among healthy donors.

In regard to this clone: Its antigen is not identified.

Reverse transcription of all isolated RNA meant that expressed TCRB transcripts were sequenced. Measured with immunoSEQ multiplex PCR; TCRdb has only the in-frame clones, and not every one. The sample records 900,000 or so clones, 17% being singletons. Sequencing input: naive CD4+ T cells from blood. The V and J genes are TRBV2 and TRBJ2-7, with 7 bases lining up with TRBD1. The sequence came from a woman aged 18-29 years in good health. In DNA, the CDR3 is TGTGCCAGCACCGAACAGGGGATCGTTGGCGAGCAGTACTTC. It yields the protein CASTEQGIVGEQYF.